These T cell receptor beta chains were read from a single sample in a study of T cell responses to AZD1222 COVID-19 vaccine. Clones were read by immunoSEQ multiplex PCR, and TCRdb kept only the in-frame ones, dropping some. The sample has over 100,000 clones, 80% to 90% seen once. This specimen consisted of peripheral blood, obtained on day 0 of AZD1222 vaccination. The receptors shown here come from an adult in good health. Both conserved end residues are part of each CDR3. A D gene is named only where the DNA matches it firmly. Part of the rows lack a size; the others show once, few, many or a class for expanded clones.

D gene	J gene	V gene	clone size	CDR3 protein	CDR3 DNA
NA	TRBJ1-4	TRBV28	NA	CASSLLQGGEKLFF	TGTGCCAGCAGTTTATTACAGGGCGGTGAAAAACTGTTTTTT
NA	TRBJ1-2	TRBV5-1	few	CASTPRGADNYGYTF	TGCGCCAGCACCCCGCGGGGGGCTGATAACTATGGCTACACCTTC
NA	TRBJ2-1	TRBV11-3	NA	CASGRRSNEQFF	TGTGCCAGCGGGAGACGGAGCAATGAGCAGTTCTTC
NA	TRBJ1-5	TRBV20-1	NA	CSARFGAQHF	TGCAGTGCTAGATTTGGAGCCCAGCATTTT
NA	TRBJ2-3	TRBV15	NA	CATSRLGYVDTQYF	TGTGCCACCAGCAGGCTAGGTTACGTAGATACGCAGTATTTT
NA	TRBJ2-7	TRBV5-4	NA	CASSDSSYEQYF	TGTGCCAGCAGCGACAGTTCCTACGAGCAGTACTTC
NA	TRBJ2-3	TRBV27	NA	CASTTREDTQYF	TGTGCCAGCACAACCAGGGAGGATACGCAGTATTTT
TRBD2	TRBJ2-2	TRBV7-9	NA	CASSPGLAVNTGELFF	TGTGCCAGCAGCCCGGGACTAGCGGTAAACACCGGGGAGCTGTTTTTT
TRBD2	TRBJ2-2	TRBV5-8	NA	CASSPWGSASGRSGELFF	TGTGCCAGCAGCCCCTGGGGCAGCGCTAGCGGGAGAAGCGGGGAGCTGTTTTTT
NA	TRBJ2-7	TRBV6-2/TRBV6-3	NA	CASSFGPTYEQYF	TGTGCCAGCAGTTTCGGACCGACCTACGAGCAGTACTTC
NA	TRBJ2-1	TRBV15	NA	CATSRDGRSYNEQFF	TGTGCCACCAGCAGAGATGGGAGATCCTACAATGAGCAGTTCTTC
NA	TRBJ2-4	TRBV7-8	many	CASSLGTMGNIQYF	TGTGCCAGCAGCTTAGGGACCATGGGAAACATTCAGTACTTC
TRBD1	TRBJ1-1	TRBV15	NA	CATSRQGALTEAFF	TGTGCCACCAGCAGACAGGGGGCGTTAACTGAAGCTTTCTTT
TRBD1	TRBJ1-1	TRBV5-4	NA	CASSPPGQGAARAFF	TGTGCCAGCAGCCCCCCGGGACAGGGGGCTGCGAGGGCTTTCTTT
NA	TRBJ1-5	TRBV11-2	NA	CASSRQGNQPQHF	TGTGCCAGCAGCCGCCAGGGCAATCAGCCCCAGCATTTT
NA	TRBJ2-2	TRBV21-1	NA	CASSKVVSRDNTGELFF	TGTGCCAGCAGCAAAGTTGTATCGCGGGATAACACCGGGGAGCTGTTTTTT
NA	TRBJ1-1	TRBV25-1	NA	CASSVGGSTEAFF	TGTGCCAGCAGTGTCGGGGGCAGCACTGAAGCTTTCTTT
NA	TRBJ2-1	TRBV5-1	NA	CASSLEATQNEQFF	TGCGCCAGCAGCTTGGAGGCGACTCAGAATGAGCAGTTCTTC
NA	TRBJ1-5	TRBV12-3/TRBV12-4	NA	CASGGNQPQHF	TGTGCCAGCGGGGGCAATCAGCCCCAGCATTTT
NA	TRBJ1-4	TRBV2	NA	CASKQGSEKLFF	TGTGCCAGCAAGCAGGGAAGTGAAAAACTGTTTTTT
NA	TRBJ2-3	TRBV5-6	NA	CASTLFASSTDTQYF	TGTGCCAGCACCTTGTTCGCGTCTAGCACAGATACGCAGTATTTT
TRBD2	TRBJ2-1	TRBV19	few	CASRRGLAARGGNEQFF	TGTGCCAGTAGAAGGGGACTAGCGGCCCGAGGGGGCAATGAGCAGTTCTTC
TRBD2	TRBJ2-7	TRBV7-8	once	CASSRGLTSYEQYF	TGTGCCAGCAGCCGGGGACTAACCTCCTACGAGCAGTACTTC
TRBD1	TRBJ1-4	TRBV18	NA	CASSADRGHEKLFF	TGTGCCAGCTCCGCGGACAGGGGTCATGAAAAACTGTTTTTT
TRBD1	TRBJ1-5	TRBV19	NA	CASSTGGRQPQHF	TGTGCCAGTAGCACAGGGGGTCGGCAGCCCCAGCATTTT
TRBD2	TRBJ2-1	TRBV5-6	NA	CASSLPGTSGESSYNEQFF	TGTGCCAGCAGCTTGCCCGGGACTAGCGGGGAGAGCTCCTACAATGAGCAGTTCTTC
NA	TRBJ1-2	TRBV28	NA	CATSYSYGYTF	TGTGCCACTTCGTACAGCTATGGCTACACCTTC
TRBD1	TRBJ2-5	TRBV6-5	NA	CASSYSGTGGFETQYF	TGTGCCAGCAGTTACTCTGGGACAGGGGGCTTCGAGACCCAGTACTTC
NA	TRBJ2-7	TRBV7-7	NA	CASSRSGDSYEQYF	TGTGCTAGCAGCAGGTCGGGCGACTCCTACGAGCAGTACTTC
NA	TRBJ1-6	TRBV6-2/TRBV6-3	NA	CASSYSTSSASPLHF	TGTGCCAGCAGTTATTCAACATCCTCAGCTTCACCCCTCCACTTT
NA	TRBJ2-2	TRBV15	NA	CATSRDSAENTGELFF	TGTGCCACCAGCAGAGATTCGGCAGAGAACACCGGGGAGCTGTTTTTT
NA	TRBJ2-7	TRBV19	NA	CASSIDRAGTYEQYF	TGTGCCAGTAGTATAGATCGGGCGGGAACCTACGAGCAGTACTTC
TRBD2	TRBJ2-1	TRBV4-1	NA	CASRRYVAGDSYNEQFF	TGCGCCAGCAGAAGGTACGTTGCGGGAGACTCCTACAATGAGCAGTTCTTC
NA	TRBJ2-5	TRBV24-1	few	CATSDFVQGRETQYF	TGTGCCACCAGTGATTTCGTACAGGGAAGAGAGACCCAGTACTTC
TRBD1	TRBJ2-6	TRBV15	once	CATSRRTKGQGFSRANVLTF	TGTGCCACCAGCAGACGAACAAAGGGACAGGGATTTAGTAGGGCCAACGTCCTGACTTTC
NA	TRBJ1-4	TRBV29-1	NA	CSVGRANEKLFF	TGCAGCGTTGGGCGAGCTAATGAAAAACTGTTTTTT
TRBD2	TRBJ2-1	TRBV7-6	NA	CASSVTSGPYNEQFF	TGTGCCAGCAGCGTTACTAGCGGACCCTACAATGAGCAGTTCTTC
TRBD2	TRBJ2-5	TRBV15	NA	CATSTGGDFGQETQYF	TGTGCCACCAGCACCGGGGGGGACTTTGGACAAGAGACCCAGTACTTC
NA	TRBJ2-7	TRBV30	NA	CAWIGGYEQYF	TGTGCCTGGATTGGAGGCTACGAGCAGTACTTC
NA	TRBJ2-7	TRBV28	NA	CAYGQGGREQYF	TGTGCCTACGGGCAGGGTGGTCGTGAGCAGTACTTC